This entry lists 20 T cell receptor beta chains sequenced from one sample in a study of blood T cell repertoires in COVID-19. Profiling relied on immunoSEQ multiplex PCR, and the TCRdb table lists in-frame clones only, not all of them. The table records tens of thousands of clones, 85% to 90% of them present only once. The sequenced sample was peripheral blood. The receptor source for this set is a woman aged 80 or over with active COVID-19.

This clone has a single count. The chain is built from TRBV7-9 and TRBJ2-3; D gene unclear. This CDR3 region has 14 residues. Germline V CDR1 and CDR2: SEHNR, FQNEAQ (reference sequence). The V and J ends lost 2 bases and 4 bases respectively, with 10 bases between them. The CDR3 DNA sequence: TGTGCCAGCAGCTTAAGCTCGTTTGCAGATACGCAGTATTTT. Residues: CASSLSSFADTQYF.

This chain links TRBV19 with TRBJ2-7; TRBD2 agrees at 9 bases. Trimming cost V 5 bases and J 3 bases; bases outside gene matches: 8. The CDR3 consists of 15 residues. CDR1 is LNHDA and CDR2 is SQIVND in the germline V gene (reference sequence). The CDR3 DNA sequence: TGTGCCAGTAGTTACCTGGCGGGAGGGGGCTACGAGCAGTACTTC. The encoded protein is CASSYLAGGGYEQYF.

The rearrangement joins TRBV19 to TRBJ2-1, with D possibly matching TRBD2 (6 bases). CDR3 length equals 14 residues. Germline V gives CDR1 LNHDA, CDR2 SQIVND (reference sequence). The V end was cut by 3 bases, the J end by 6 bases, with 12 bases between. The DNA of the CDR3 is TGTGCCAGTAGTATGGGCTATAGCGGCAATGAGCAGTTCTTC. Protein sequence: CASSMGYSGNEQFF.

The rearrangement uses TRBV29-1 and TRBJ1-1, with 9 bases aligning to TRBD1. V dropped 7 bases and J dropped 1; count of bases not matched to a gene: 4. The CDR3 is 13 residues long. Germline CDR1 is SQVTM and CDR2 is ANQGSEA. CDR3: CSAIQGANTEAFF. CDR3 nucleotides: TGCAGCGCCATACAGGGGGCGAACACTGAAGCTTTCTTT.

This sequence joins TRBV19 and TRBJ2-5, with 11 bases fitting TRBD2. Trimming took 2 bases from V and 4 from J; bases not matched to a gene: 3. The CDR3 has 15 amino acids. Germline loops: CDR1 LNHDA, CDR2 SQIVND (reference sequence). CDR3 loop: CASSIPGLAGETQYF. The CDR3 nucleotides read TGTGCCAGTAGTATACCCGGACTAGCGGGAGAGACCCAGTACTTC.

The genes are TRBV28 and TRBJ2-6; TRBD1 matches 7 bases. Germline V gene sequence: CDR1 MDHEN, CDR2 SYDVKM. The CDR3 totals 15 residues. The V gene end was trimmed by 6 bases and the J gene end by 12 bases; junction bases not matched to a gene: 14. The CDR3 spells CASSRDRALPFVLTF. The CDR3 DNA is TGTGCCAGCAGCCGAGACAGGGCCCTCCCGTTCGTCCTGACTTTC.

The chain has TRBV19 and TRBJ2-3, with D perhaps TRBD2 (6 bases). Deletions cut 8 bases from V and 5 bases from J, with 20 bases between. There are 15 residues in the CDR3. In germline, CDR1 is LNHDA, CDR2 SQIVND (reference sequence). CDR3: CASGLFAGSVDTQYF. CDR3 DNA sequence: TGTGCCAGTGGTCTGTTTGCGGGATCGGTAGATACGCAGTATTTT. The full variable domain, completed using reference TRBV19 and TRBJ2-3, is DGGITQSPKYLFRKEGQNVTLSCEQNLNHDAMYWYRQDPGQGLRLIYYSQIVNDFQKGDIAEGYSVSREKKESFPLTVTSAQKNPTAFYLCASGLFAGSVDTQYFGPGTRLTVL.

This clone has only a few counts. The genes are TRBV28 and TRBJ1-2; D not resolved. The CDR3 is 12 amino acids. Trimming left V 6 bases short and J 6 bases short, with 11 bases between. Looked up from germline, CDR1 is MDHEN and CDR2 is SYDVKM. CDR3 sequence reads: CASRTRGDGYTF. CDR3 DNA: TGTGCCAGCAGGACTCGCGGGGATGGCTACACCTTC.

CDR3 protein: CASSLGQKNIQYF. In DNA, the CDR3 is TGTGCCAGCAGCTTGGGACAGAAAAACATTCAGTACTTC. The chain combines TRBV5-6 with TRBJ2-4; D possibly corresponds to TRBD1 (5 bases). Deletions cut 0 bases from V and 4 bases from J, with 5 bases between. The length of the CDR3 is 13 residues. Germline-derived CDR1 and CDR2 are SGHDT and YYEEEE. The variable domain in full, with the rest retrieved from reference TRBV5-6 and TRBJ2-4, is DAGVTQSPTHLIKTRGQQVTLRCSPKSGHDTVSWYQQALGQGPQFIFQYYEEEERQRGNFPDRFSGHQFPNYSSELNVNALLLGDSALYLCASSLGQKNIQYFGAGTRLSVL.

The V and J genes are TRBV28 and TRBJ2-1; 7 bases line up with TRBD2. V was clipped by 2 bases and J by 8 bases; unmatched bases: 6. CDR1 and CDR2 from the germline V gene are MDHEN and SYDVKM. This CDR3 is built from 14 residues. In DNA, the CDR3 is TGTGCCAGCAGTTTAGGCGGGAGAGGTGATGAGCAGTTCTTC. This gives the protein CASSLGGRGDEQFF.

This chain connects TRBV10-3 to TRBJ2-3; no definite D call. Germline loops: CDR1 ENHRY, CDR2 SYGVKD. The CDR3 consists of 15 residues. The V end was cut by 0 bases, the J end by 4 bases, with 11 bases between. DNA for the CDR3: TGTGCCATCAGTGAGTCGGAGAGGAACGCAGATACGCAGTATTTT. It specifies CAISESERNADTQYF.

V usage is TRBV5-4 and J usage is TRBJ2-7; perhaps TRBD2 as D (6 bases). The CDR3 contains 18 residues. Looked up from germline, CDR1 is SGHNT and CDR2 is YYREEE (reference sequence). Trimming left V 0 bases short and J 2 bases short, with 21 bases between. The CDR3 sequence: CASSLALAKRSLTYEQYF. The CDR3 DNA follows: TGTGCCAGCAGCTTGGCCCTAGCGAAAAGGAGTCTTACCTACGAGCAGTACTTC.

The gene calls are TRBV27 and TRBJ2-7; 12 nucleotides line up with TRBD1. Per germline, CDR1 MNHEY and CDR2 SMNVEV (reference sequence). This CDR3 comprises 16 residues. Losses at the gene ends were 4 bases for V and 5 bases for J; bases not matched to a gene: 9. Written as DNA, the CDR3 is TGTGCCAGCAGTTCTCCCGGGACAGGGGGCGCCCACGAGCAGTACTTC. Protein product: CASSSPGTGGAHEQYF.

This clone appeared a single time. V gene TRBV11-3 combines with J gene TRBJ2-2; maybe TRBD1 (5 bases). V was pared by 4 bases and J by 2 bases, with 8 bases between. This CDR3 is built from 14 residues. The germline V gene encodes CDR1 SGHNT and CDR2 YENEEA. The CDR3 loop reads CASSSQGNTGELFF. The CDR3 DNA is TGTGCCAGCAGCTCCCAGGGTAACACCGGGGAGCTGTTTTTT.

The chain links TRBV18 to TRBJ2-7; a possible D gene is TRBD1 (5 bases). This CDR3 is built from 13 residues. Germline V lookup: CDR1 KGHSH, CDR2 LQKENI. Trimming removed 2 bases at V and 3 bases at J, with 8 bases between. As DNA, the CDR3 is TGTGCCAGCTCACCAGGGGCTAACTACGAGCAGTACTTC. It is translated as CASSPGANYEQYF. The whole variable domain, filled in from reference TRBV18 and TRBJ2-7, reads NAGVMQNPRHLVRRRGQEARLRCSPMKGHSHVYWYRQLPEEGLKFMVYLQKENIIDESGMPKERFSAEFPKEGPSILRIQQVVRGDSAAYFCASSPGANYEQYFGPGTRLTVT.

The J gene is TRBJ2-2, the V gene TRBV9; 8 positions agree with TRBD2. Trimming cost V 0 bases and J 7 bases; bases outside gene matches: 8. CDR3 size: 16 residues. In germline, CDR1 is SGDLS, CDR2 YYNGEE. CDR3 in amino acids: CASSVDPGGRSGELFF. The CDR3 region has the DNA TGTGCCAGCAGCGTAGACCCGGGAGGGCGTAGCGGGGAGCTGTTTTTT.

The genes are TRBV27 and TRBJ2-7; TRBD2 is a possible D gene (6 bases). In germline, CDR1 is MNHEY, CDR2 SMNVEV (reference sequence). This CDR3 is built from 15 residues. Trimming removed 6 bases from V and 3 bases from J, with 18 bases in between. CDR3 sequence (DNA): TGTGCCAGCAGCCCGACTAGAAATCCCTTCTACGAGCAGTACTTC. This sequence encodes CASSPTRNPFYEQYF.

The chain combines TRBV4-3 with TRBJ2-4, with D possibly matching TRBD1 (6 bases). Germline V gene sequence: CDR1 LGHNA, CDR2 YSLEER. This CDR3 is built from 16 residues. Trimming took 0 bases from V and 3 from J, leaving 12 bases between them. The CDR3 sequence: CASSQDLQGGKNIQYF. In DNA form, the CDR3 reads TGCGCCAGCAGCCAAGATTTACAGGGCGGCAAAAACATTCAGTACTTC.

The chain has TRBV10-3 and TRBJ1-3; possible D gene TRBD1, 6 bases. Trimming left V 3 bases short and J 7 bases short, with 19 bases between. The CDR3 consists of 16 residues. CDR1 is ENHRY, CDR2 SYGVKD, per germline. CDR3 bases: TGTGCCATCAGTGATTGGGGGCGTAATATGGGGAACACCATATATTTT. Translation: CAISDWGRNMGNTIYF.

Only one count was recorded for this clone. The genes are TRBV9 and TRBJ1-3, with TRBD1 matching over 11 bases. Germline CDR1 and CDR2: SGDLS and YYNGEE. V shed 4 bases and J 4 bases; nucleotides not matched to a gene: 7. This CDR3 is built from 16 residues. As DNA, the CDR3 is TGTGCCAGCAGCTCTTCGGACAGGGGGCGAGGAAACACCATATATTTT. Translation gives CASSSSDRGRGNTIYF.